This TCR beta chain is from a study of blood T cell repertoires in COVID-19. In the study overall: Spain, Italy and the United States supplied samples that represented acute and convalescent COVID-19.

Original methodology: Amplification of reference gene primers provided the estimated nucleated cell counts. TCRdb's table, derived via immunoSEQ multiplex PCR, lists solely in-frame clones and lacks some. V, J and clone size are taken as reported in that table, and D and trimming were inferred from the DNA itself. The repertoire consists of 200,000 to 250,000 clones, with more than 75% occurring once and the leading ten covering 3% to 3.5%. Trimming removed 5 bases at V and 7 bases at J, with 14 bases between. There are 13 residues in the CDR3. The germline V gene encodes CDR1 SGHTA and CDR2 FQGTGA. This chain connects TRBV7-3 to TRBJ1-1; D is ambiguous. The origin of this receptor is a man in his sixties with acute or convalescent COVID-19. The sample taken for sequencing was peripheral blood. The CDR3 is CASSATGNLEAFF. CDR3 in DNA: TGTGCCAGCAGCGCCACCGGGAACCTTGAAGCTTTCTTT.